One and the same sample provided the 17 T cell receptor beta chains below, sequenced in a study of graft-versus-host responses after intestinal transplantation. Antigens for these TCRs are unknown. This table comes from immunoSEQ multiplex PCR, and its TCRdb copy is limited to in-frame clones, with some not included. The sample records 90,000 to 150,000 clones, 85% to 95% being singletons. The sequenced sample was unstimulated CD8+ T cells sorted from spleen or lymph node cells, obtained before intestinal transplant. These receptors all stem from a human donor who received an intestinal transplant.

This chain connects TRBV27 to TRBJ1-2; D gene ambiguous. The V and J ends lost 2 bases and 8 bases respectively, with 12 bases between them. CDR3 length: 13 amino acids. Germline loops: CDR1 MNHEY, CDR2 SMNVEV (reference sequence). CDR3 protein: CASSLLAEGGYTF. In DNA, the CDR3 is TGTGCCAGCAGTTTACTAGCCGAGGGAGGCTACACCTTC.

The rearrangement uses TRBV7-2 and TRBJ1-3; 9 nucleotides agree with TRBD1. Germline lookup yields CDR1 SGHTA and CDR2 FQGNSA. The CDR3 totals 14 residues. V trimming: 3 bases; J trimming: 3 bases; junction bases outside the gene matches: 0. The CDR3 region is CASSLTGGGNTIYF. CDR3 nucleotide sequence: TGTGCCAGCAGCTTGACAGGGGGTGGAAACACCATATATTTT. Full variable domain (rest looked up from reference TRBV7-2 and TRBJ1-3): GAGVSQSPSNKVTEKGKDVELRCDPISGHTALYWYRQSLGQGLEFLIYFQGNSAPDKSGLPSDRFSAERTGGSVSTLTIQRTQQEDSAVYLCASSLTGGGNTIYFGEGSWLTVV.

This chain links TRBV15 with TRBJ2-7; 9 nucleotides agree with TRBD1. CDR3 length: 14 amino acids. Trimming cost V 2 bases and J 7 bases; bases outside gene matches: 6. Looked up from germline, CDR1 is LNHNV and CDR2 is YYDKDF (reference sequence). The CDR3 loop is CATSRLTGGREQYF. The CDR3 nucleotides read TGTGCCACCAGCAGACTGACAGGGGGAAGGGAGCAGTACTTC.

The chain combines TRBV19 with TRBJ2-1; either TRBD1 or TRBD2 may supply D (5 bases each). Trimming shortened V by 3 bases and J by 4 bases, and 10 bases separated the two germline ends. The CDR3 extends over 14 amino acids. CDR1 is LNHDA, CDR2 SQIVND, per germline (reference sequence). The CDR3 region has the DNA TGTGCCAGTAGTATCCGGGACCGATACAATGAGCAGTTCTTC. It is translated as CASSIRDRYNEQFF.

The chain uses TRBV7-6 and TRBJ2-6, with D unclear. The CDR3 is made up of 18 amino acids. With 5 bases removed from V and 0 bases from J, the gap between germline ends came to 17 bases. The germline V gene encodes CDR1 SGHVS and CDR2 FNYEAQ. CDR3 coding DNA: TGTGCCAGCAGCCCCTCCTCGAGCGACCTCTCTGGGGCCAACGTCCTGACTTTC. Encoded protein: CASSPSSSDLSGANVLTF.

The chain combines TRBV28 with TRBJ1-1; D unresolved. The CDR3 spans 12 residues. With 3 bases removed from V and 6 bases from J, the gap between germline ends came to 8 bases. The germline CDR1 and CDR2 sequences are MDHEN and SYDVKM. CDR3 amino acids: CASSLAYAEAFF. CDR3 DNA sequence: TGTGCCAGCAGTTTGGCGTACGCTGAAGCTTTCTTT.

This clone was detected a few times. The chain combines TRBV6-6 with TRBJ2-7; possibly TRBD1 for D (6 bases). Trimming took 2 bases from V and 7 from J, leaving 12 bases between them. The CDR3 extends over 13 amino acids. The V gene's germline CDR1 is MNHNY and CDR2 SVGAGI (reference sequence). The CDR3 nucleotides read TGTGCCAGCAGTTACACAGGGCCCCTTGAGCAGTACTTC. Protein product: CASSYTGPLEQYF.

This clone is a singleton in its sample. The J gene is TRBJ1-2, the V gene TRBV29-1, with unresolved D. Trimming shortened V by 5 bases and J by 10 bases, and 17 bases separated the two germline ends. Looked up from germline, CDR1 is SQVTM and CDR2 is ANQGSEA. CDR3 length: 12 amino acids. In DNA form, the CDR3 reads TGCAGCGTTTTGTGGGTTTGGGGTAACTACACCTTC. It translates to CSVLWVWGNYTF.

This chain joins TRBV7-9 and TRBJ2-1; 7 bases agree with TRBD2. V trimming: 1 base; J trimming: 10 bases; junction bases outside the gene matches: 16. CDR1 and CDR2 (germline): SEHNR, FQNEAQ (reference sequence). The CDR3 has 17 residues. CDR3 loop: CASSLVTGASGPREQFF. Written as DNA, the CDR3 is TGTGCCAGCAGCTTAGTTACCGGGGCTAGCGGACCACGCGAGCAGTTCTTC.

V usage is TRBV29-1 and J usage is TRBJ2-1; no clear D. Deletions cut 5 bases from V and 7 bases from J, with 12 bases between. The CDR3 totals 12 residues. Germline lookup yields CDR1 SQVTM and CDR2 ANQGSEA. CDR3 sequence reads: CSVWTARNEQFF. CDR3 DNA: TGCAGCGTTTGGACGGCGAGGAATGAGCAGTTCTTC.

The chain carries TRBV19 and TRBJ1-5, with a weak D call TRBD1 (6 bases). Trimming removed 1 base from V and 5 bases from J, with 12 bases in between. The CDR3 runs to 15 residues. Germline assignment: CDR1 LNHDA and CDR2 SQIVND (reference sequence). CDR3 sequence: CASSIVDSPDQPQHF. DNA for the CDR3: TGTGCCAGTAGTATAGTGGACAGTCCTGATCAGCCCCAGCATTTT.

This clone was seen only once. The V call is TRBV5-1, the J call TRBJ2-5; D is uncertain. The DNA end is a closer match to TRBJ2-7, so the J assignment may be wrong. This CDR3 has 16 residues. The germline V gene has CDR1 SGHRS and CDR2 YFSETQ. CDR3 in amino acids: CASSFTGPAISYEQYF. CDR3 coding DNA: TGCGCCAGCAGCTTTACCGGACCTGCTATCTCCTACGAGCAGTACTTC.

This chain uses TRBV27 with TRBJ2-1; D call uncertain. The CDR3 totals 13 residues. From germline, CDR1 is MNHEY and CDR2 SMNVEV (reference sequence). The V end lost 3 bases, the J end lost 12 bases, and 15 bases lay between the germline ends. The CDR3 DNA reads TGTGCCAGCAGTTTCTTCCCCTCCTGGCGGCAGTTCTTC. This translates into CASSFFPSWRQFF.

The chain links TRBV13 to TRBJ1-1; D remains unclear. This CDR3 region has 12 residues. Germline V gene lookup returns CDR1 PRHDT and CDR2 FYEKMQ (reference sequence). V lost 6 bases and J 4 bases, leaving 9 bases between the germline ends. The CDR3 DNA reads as TGTGCCAGCAGGGTGGGTTCCACTGAAGCTTTCTTT. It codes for CASRVGSTEAFF.

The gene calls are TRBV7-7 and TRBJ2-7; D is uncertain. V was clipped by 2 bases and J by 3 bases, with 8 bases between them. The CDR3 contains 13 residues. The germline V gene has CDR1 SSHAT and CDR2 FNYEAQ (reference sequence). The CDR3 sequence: CASSLRESYEQYF. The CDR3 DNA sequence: TGTGCCAGCAGCTTACGAGAGAGCTACGAGCAGTACTTC.

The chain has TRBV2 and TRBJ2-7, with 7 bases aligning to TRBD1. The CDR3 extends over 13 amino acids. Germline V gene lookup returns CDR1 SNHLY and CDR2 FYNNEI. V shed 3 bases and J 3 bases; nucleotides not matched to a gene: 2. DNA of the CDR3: TGTGCCAGCAGTGACGCAGGGGGCTACGAGCAGTACTTC. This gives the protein CASSDAGGYEQYF. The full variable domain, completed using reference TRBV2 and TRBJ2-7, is EPEVTQTPSHQVTQMGQEVILRCVPISNHLYFYWYRQILGQKVEFLVSFYNNEISEKSEIFDDQFSVERPDGSNFTLKIRSTKLEDSAMYFCASSDAGGYEQYFGPGTRLTVT.

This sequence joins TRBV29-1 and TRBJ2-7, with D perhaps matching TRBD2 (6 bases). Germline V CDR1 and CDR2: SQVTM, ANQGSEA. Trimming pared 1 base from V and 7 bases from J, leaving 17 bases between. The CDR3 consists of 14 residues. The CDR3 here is CSVEANGGSFEQYF. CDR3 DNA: TGCAGCGTTGAAGCTAATGGAGGGTCGTTTGAGCAGTACTTC.